The T cell receptor beta chain described here comes from a study of T cells after yellow fever vaccination. This clonotype was counted between two and nine times. The antigen is not known. The CDR3 spans 17 residues. The germline V gene has CDR1 SGDLS and CDR2 YYNGEE. V dropped 4 bases and J dropped 0; count of bases not matched to a gene: 6. Study conclusions and caveats: Subsequent to the booster, the majority of primary-vaccination clones reappeared (96% CD4, more than 70% CD8). Though it reached lower strength, the secondary response hit its peak faster, day 5 versus 15. Contamination by abundant bulk-population clonotypes could be present in FACS-sorted repertoires.

In TCRdb, the 5' RACE reads were re-called with MiXCR into one record per CDR3 protein. The data contain about 360,000 distinct CDR3 sequences, 6.2% of them seen just once; the ten biggest clones take up approximately 16%. The receptor comes from a man in his thirties or forties who received the YFV17D yellow fever vaccine. J is TRBJ2-6 and V is TRBV9; 8 bases match TRBD2. The sequencing used PBMCs, collected 5 days after the yellow fever booster vaccination. CDR3 amino acids: CASSPGGGSSGANVLTF. For the CDR3, the DNA is TGTGCCAGCAGCCCCGGGGGGGGAAGCTCTGGGGCCAACGTCCTGACTTTC.